Listed below are T cell receptor beta chains from one sample, sequenced in a study of blood T cell repertoires in COVID-19. Profiling relied on immunoSEQ multiplex PCR, and the TCRdb table lists in-frame clones only, not all of them. The table shows 50,000 to 65,000 clones, with approximately 90% occurring only once. The source material was peripheral blood. The receptors originated from a middle-aged man with acute or convalescent COVID-19. Both conserved end residues are part of each CDR3. Each record gives: D gene, V gene, clone size, J gene, CDR3 DNA, CDR3 protein. The D gene is left open where the match is weak. Size is stated for part of the rows, as once, few or many counts, or as a class when the clone is expanded.

D gene: TRBD1
V gene: TRBV25-1
clone size: -
J gene: TRBJ2-5
CDR3 DNA: TGTGCCAGCAGTAAGGCCGGGACAGGGAACCAAGAGACCCAGTACTTC
CDR3 protein: CASSKAGTGNQETQYF

D gene: -
V gene: TRBV5-5
clone size: -
J gene: TRBJ1-2
CDR3 DNA: TGTGCCAGCAGCTTAGACAGGCGCGGCTACACCTTC
CDR3 protein: CASSLDRRGYTF

D gene: -
V gene: TRBV24-1
clone size: -
J gene: TRBJ1-1
CDR3 DNA: TGTGCCACCAGTGATTTTATGAACACTGAAGCTTTCTTT
CDR3 protein: CATSDFMNTEAFF

D gene: -
V gene: TRBV27
clone size: -
J gene: TRBJ1-5
CDR3 DNA: TGTGCCAGCAGTTTGAGGGGGACGGATAGCAATCAGCCCCAGCATTTT
CDR3 protein: CASSLRGTDSNQPQHF

D gene: -
V gene: TRBV19
clone size: -
J gene: TRBJ2-4
CDR3 DNA: TGTGCCAGTAGTCCCTTGGACGAGGGGGTAGCCAAAAACATTCAGTACTTC
CDR3 protein: CASSPLDEGVAKNIQYF

D gene: -
V gene: TRBV5-1
clone size: few
J gene: TRBJ1-1
CDR3 DNA: TGCGCCAGCAGCTTGGGCCTGGACAGCATGAACACTGAAGCTTTCTTT
CDR3 protein: CASSLGLDSMNTEAFF

D gene: -
V gene: TRBV5-1
clone size: -
J gene: TRBJ2-1
CDR3 DNA: TGCGCCAGCAGCCCAGGGCAAACTAATGAGCAGTTCTTC
CDR3 protein: CASSPGQTNEQFF

D gene: -
V gene: TRBV6-4
clone size: -
J gene: TRBJ1-4
CDR3 DNA: TGTGCCAGCAAGATACACCACCTTAATGAAAAACTGTTTTTT
CDR3 protein: CASKIHHLNEKLFF

D gene: TRBD1
V gene: TRBV29-1
clone size: -
J gene: TRBJ1-2
CDR3 DNA: TGCAGCGGACAGGGAGACGACTATGGCTACACCTTC
CDR3 protein: CSGQGDDYGYTF

D gene: TRBD2
V gene: TRBV19
clone size: -
J gene: TRBJ2-1
CDR3 DNA: TGTGCCAGTAGTATCCCACCGTGGACTAGCTACAATGAGCAGTTCTTC
CDR3 protein: CASSIPPWTSYNEQFF

D gene: TRBD1
V gene: TRBV11-1
clone size: -
J gene: TRBJ2-5
CDR3 DNA: TGTGCCAGCAGCACGCAACAGGGGTACCAAGAGACCCAGTACTTC
CDR3 protein: CASSTQQGYQETQYF

D gene: TRBD1
V gene: TRBV7-2
clone size: -
J gene: TRBJ2-5
CDR3 DNA: TGTGCCAGCAGCTTAGTTGGTACAGGGGGAGGCCAAGAGACCCAGTACTTC
CDR3 protein: CASSLVGTGGGQETQYF

D gene: TRBD2
V gene: TRBV24-1
clone size: -
J gene: TRBJ2-3
CDR3 DNA: TGTGCCACCAGTGATTTGGTAGCGGGGGTCACAGATACGCAGTATTTT
CDR3 protein: CATSDLVAGVTDTQYF

D gene: TRBD1
V gene: TRBV7-2
clone size: -
J gene: TRBJ1-1
CDR3 DNA: TGTGCCAGCAGCTCTGGGACAGACTACACTGAAGCTTTCTTT
CDR3 protein: CASSSGTDYTEAFF

D gene: -
V gene: TRBV7-3
clone size: once
J gene: TRBJ2-3
CDR3 DNA: TGTGCCAGCAGCCGCGGGGCGGTCGATACGCAGTATTTT
CDR3 protein: CASSRGAVDTQYF

D gene: -
V gene: TRBV15
clone size: -
J gene: TRBJ2-7
CDR3 DNA: TGTGCCACCAGCAGAGATCTGGGTTTTTTAGAAGCGCGTTACGAGCAGTACTTC
CDR3 protein: CATSRDLGFLEARYEQYF

D gene: -
V gene: TRBV9
clone size: -
J gene: TRBJ1-2
CDR3 DNA: TGTGCCAGCAGCCCCCGGACAGACTCTAACTATGGCTACACCTTC
CDR3 protein: CASSPRTDSNYGYTF

D gene: TRBD1
V gene: TRBV19
clone size: -
J gene: TRBJ1-2
CDR3 DNA: TGTGCCAGTAGTATCCCCGCGACAGGGGGCGGTGTCTATGGCTACACCTTC
CDR3 protein: CASSIPATGGGVYGYTF

D gene: -
V gene: TRBV4-2
clone size: -
J gene: TRBJ1-2
CDR3 DNA: TGTGCCAGCAGCCAAGATAAACGGGCAGGGGATGGCTACACCTTC
CDR3 protein: CASSQDKRAGDGYTF

D gene: -
V gene: TRBV7-2
clone size: once
J gene: TRBJ2-3
CDR3 DNA: TGTGCCAGCAGCTTATTCGGGTTTACTAGCACAGATACGCAGTATTTT
CDR3 protein: CASSLFGFTSTDTQYF

D gene: -
V gene: TRBV24-1
clone size: -
J gene: TRBJ1-1
CDR3 DNA: TGTGCCACCAGTGTTTCGGGCGGGGTTCGAAGCACTGAAGCTTTCTTT
CDR3 protein: CATSVSGGVRSTEAFF

D gene: -
V gene: TRBV28
clone size: -
J gene: TRBJ1-2
CDR3 DNA: TGTGCCAGCAGTTCTGAGTATGGCTACACCTTC
CDR3 protein: CASSSEYGYTF

D gene: -
V gene: TRBV29-1
clone size: -
J gene: TRBJ2-1
CDR3 DNA: TGCAGCGTCCGAGCCTACAATGAGCAGTTCTTC
CDR3 protein: CSVRAYNEQFF

D gene: TRBD2
V gene: TRBV2
clone size: few
J gene: TRBJ2-1
CDR3 DNA: TGTGCCAGCAGAAGCGGGGGCTATGAGCAGTTCTTC
CDR3 protein: CASRSGGYEQFF

D gene: -
V gene: TRBV3-1/TRBV3-2
clone size: -
J gene: TRBJ1-1
CDR3 DNA: TGTGCCAGCAGCCAGGGGGGGGGAGGCACTGAAGCTTTCTTT
CDR3 protein: CASSQGGGGTEAFF

D gene: TRBD2
V gene: TRBV19
clone size: -
J gene: TRBJ2-3
CDR3 DNA: TGTGCCAGTAGTCTAGGCGGGGGGCCTGGCACAGATACGCAGTATTTT
CDR3 protein: CASSLGGGPGTDTQYF

D gene: -
V gene: TRBV30
clone size: -
J gene: TRBJ1-2
CDR3 DNA: TGTGCCTGGAGGGGGGGGACGGACAATAACTATGGCTACACCTTC
CDR3 protein: CAWRGGTDNNYGYTF

D gene: -
V gene: TRBV5-1
clone size: -
J gene: TRBJ1-4
CDR3 DNA: TGCGCCAGCAGCTTGGCCGGGGGGTATGAAAAACTGTTTTTT
CDR3 protein: CASSLAGGYEKLFF

D gene: TRBD2
V gene: TRBV27
clone size: -
J gene: TRBJ2-7
CDR3 DNA: TGTGCGAGAGCGAACAGAGGGCTAGCGGGACACCCTGGCAACGAGCAGTACTTC
CDR3 protein: CARANRGLAGHPGNEQYF

D gene: -
V gene: TRBV12-2
clone size: -
J gene: TRBJ2-7
CDR3 DNA: TGTGCAAGTCGCCCCGAATCGGACAGGGACCGGCACGAGCAGTACTTC
CDR3 protein: CASRPESDRDRHEQYF

D gene: -
V gene: TRBV7-2
clone size: -
J gene: TRBJ1-2
CDR3 DNA: TGTGCCAGCAGCGAGCCAGGCGGGGGCGGCTATGGCTACACCTTC
CDR3 protein: CASSEPGGGGYGYTF

D gene: -
V gene: TRBV2
clone size: -
J gene: TRBJ2-7
CDR3 DNA: TGTGCCAGCAGTCGGGACAAAACCTACGAGCAGTACTTC
CDR3 protein: CASSRDKTYEQYF

D gene: TRBD2
V gene: TRBV5-5
clone size: -
J gene: TRBJ2-4
CDR3 DNA: TGTGCCAGCAGTGCCATTCTGGCTAGCGGGGGGAACATTCAGTACTTC
CDR3 protein: CASSAILASGGNIQYF

D gene: TRBD1
V gene: TRBV19
clone size: -
J gene: TRBJ2-1
CDR3 DNA: TGTGCCAGTAGTATTCGCGGACAGGCCTTCTCCTACAATGAGCAGTTCTTC
CDR3 protein: CASSIRGQAFSYNEQFF

D gene: TRBD1
V gene: TRBV3-1/TRBV3-2
clone size: -
J gene: TRBJ1-2
CDR3 DNA: TGTGCCAGCAGCCACAGACAGGGGGCCTCTGGCTACACCTTC
CDR3 protein: CASSHRQGASGYTF

D gene: -
V gene: TRBV25-1
clone size: once
J gene: TRBJ1-1
CDR3 DNA: TGTGCCAGCAGTGAAACAACCATACACACTGAAGCTTTCTTT
CDR3 protein: CASSETTIHTEAFF

D gene: -
V gene: TRBV5-5
clone size: -
J gene: TRBJ1-1
CDR3 DNA: TGTGCCAGCAGCTTAAATAGCTTGTCAGATCCATACACTGAAGCTTTCTTT
CDR3 protein: CASSLNSLSDPYTEAFF

D gene: -
V gene: TRBV11-3
clone size: -
J gene: TRBJ2-1
CDR3 DNA: TGTGCCAGCAGCTTGGGCGGGGGCCTAAACAATGAGCAGTTCTTC
CDR3 protein: CASSLGGGLNNEQFF

D gene: -
V gene: TRBV21-1
clone size: -
J gene: TRBJ2-3
CDR3 DNA: TGTGCCAGCGGACAATGTACACGTTCTTGGGCAGATACGCAGTATTTT
CDR3 protein: CASGQCTRSWADTQYF

D gene: -
V gene: TRBV3-1/TRBV3-2
clone size: -
J gene: TRBJ2-3
CDR3 DNA: TGTGCCAGCAGCCCCAGCGGCGGGGCTAGGTACAGGCAGTATTTT
CDR3 protein: CASSPSGGARYRQYF

D gene: -
V gene: TRBV18
clone size: -
J gene: TRBJ1-2
CDR3 DNA: TGTGCCAGCTCGTCCGGGGCAGGGGACTATGGCTACACCTTC
CDR3 protein: CASSSGAGDYGYTF

D gene: TRBD1
V gene: TRBV24-1
clone size: -
J gene: TRBJ2-5
CDR3 DNA: TGTGCCACCAGTGATGACATGCAGGGGGCGAGCTTCGGTGAGACCCAGTACTTC
CDR3 protein: CATSDDMQGASFGETQYF

D gene: TRBD2
V gene: TRBV3-1/TRBV3-2
clone size: -
J gene: TRBJ2-3
CDR3 DNA: TGTGCCAGCAGCCCGGGGACAACTAGCGGGGGGGCTGGAGATACGCAGTATTTT
CDR3 protein: CASSPGTTSGGAGDTQYF

D gene: -
V gene: TRBV5-1
clone size: -
J gene: TRBJ2-2
CDR3 DNA: TGCGCCAGCGCCTCAAGGGGGGGAAGAGTCACCGGGGAGCTGTTTTTT
CDR3 protein: CASASRGGRVTGELFF

D gene: -
V gene: TRBV19
clone size: -
J gene: TRBJ1-5
CDR3 DNA: TGTGCCAGTAGTATGGGTGACAATTTGGGCAATCAGCCCCAGCATTTT
CDR3 protein: CASSMGDNLGNQPQHF

D gene: -
V gene: TRBV5-5
clone size: -
J gene: TRBJ1-2
CDR3 DNA: TGTGCCAGCAGCTTGGCGGGTGGCTATGGCTACACCTTC
CDR3 protein: CASSLAGGYGYTF

D gene: TRBD1
V gene: TRBV24-1
clone size: -
J gene: TRBJ1-5
CDR3 DNA: TGTGCCACCAGTGATTCGACAGGGGGCGTGGATTGGATACAGCCCCAGCATTTT
CDR3 protein: CATSDSTGGVDWIQPQHF

D gene: TRBD1
V gene: TRBV27
clone size: -
J gene: TRBJ1-6
CDR3 DNA: TGTGCCAGCAGTTTGGGGGACAGTCGATATAATTCACCCCTCCACTTT
CDR3 protein: CASSLGDSRYNSPLHF

D gene: -
V gene: TRBV29-1
clone size: -
J gene: TRBJ2-5
CDR3 DNA: TGCAGCGTTTTAGGGGGACAAGAGACCCAGTACTTC
CDR3 protein: CSVLGGQETQYF

D gene: -
V gene: TRBV6-5
clone size: -
J gene: TRBJ1-2
CDR3 DNA: TGTGCCAGCAGCGTCCGTCCAGGGGACCTTTATGGCTACACCTTC
CDR3 protein: CASSVRPGDLYGYTF

D gene: TRBD1
V gene: TRBV30
clone size: -
J gene: TRBJ1-3
CDR3 DNA: TGTGCCTGGAGTCGGACAGGAGGAAACACCATATATTTT
CDR3 protein: CAWSRTGGNTIYF

D gene: TRBD2
V gene: TRBV2
clone size: -
J gene: TRBJ2-1
CDR3 DNA: TGTGCCAGCGACACTAGTCGGGGGGTCGATGAGCAGTTCTTC
CDR3 protein: CASDTSRGVDEQFF

D gene: TRBD1
V gene: TRBV5-1
clone size: -
J gene: TRBJ1-1
CDR3 DNA: TGCGCCAGCAGCCCGAAAGGGACAGATGAAGCTTTCTTT
CDR3 protein: CASSPKGTDEAFF

D gene: TRBD1
V gene: TRBV5-5
clone size: -
J gene: TRBJ1-5
CDR3 DNA: TGTGCCAGCAGCTTTGACAGGACAGGTCAGCCCCAGCATTTT
CDR3 protein: CASSFDRTGQPQHF

D gene: TRBD2
V gene: TRBV7-2
clone size: -
J gene: TRBJ2-1
CDR3 DNA: TGTGCCAGCAGCCTGAGTAGCGGGGGGGCTTCTGAGCAGTTCTTC
CDR3 protein: CASSLSSGGASEQFF

D gene: -
V gene: TRBV6-4
clone size: -
J gene: TRBJ2-4
CDR3 DNA: TGTGCCAGAATTACAGGGTTCCGCGAAAACATTCAGTACTTC
CDR3 protein: CARITGFRENIQYF

D gene: -
V gene: TRBV7-8
clone size: -
J gene: TRBJ2-2
CDR3 DNA: TGTGCCAGCAGCCAATTTACTAGCCTCACCGGGGAGCTGTTTTTT
CDR3 protein: CASSQFTSLTGELFF

D gene: -
V gene: TRBV18
clone size: -
J gene: TRBJ1-1
CDR3 DNA: TGTGCCAGCTCACCACCAACAGGGTTGGGCACTGAAGCTTTCTTT
CDR3 protein: CASSPPTGLGTEAFF

D gene: -
V gene: TRBV7-8
clone size: -
J gene: TRBJ2-1
CDR3 DNA: TGTGCCAGCGAGCCTACGGGAGGGGGCAACTACAATGAGCAGTTCTTC
CDR3 protein: CASEPTGGGNYNEQFF

D gene: TRBD2
V gene: TRBV2
clone size: -
J gene: TRBJ2-7
CDR3 DNA: TGTGCCAGCAGTGAAGTGGGAGGGGCGAGTTACGAGCAGTACTTC
CDR3 protein: CASSEVGGASYEQYF